What follows is one T cell receptor beta chain and its context. This sample stems from a study of cytomegalovirus exposure and HLA in healthy donors. Primers included in the PCR were 60 Vbeta and 13 Jbeta primers. Repertoires were generated with immunoSEQ multiplex PCR, while TCRdb's copy carries only in-frame clones and drops some. The table shows around 65,000 clones, with 62% occurring only once. The CDR3 is 14 amino acids. Germline CDR1 SNHLY, CDR2 FYNNEI. Between the trimmed V and J ends, which lost 3 bases and 5 bases, there was a span of 13 bases. J is TRBJ1-1 and V is TRBV2; D may be TRBD1 (5 bases). The sequencing input was PBMCs. This clonotype was obtained from a man younger than 45 in good health and CMV-seronegative. CDR3 residues: CASSDQGVETEAFF. In DNA form, the CDR3 reads TGTGCCAGCAGTGACCAAGGGGTTGAAACTGAAGCTTTCTTT.